The 9 T cell receptor beta chains given below trace back to one sample, sequenced in a study of blood T cell repertoires in COVID-19 (dated by TCRdb to the early 2020s). Libraries were made using the immunoSEQ multiplex PCR assay. The immuneACCESS repertoire file appears here via TCRdb, limited to in-frame rearrangements. These files lack a portion of the clones; in checked studies, under half of the deficit traces to unresolved V genes, and the cause of the others is not known. Present in this sample are some 150,000 clones, 70% to 90% of which were seen just once. Of the sample, around 4.2% falls within the top ten clones. The sample consisted of PBMCs or T cells enriched from blood (not recorded which). These receptors originate from a man in his fifties or sixties who had recovered from COVID-19.

This rearrangement joins TRBV19 to TRBJ2-2; D not resolved. The CDR3 runs 16 residues. Trimming took 9 bases from V and 1 from J, leaving 18 bases between them. Germline V CDR1 and CDR2: LNHDA, SQIVND (reference sequence). The CDR3 DNA follows: TGTGCCAGCAACGGGTCACCCCGGAGGAACACCGGGGAGCTGTTTTTT. It yields the protein CASNGSPRRNTGELFF.

The V and J genes are TRBV4-3 and TRBJ2-7, with 9 bases identical to TRBD1. This CDR3 has 16 amino acids. The ends lost 4 bases at V and 2 bases at J; junction bases unmatched: 9. Germline V lookup: CDR1 LGHNA, CDR2 YSLEER. The CDR3 DNA reads TGCGCCAGCAGCCCCTACTGGGGACAGGGTACCTACGAGCAGTACTTC. It translates to CASSPYWGQGTYEQYF.

This clone was seen a handful of times. This sequence joins TRBV6-2 or TRBV6-3 and TRBJ1-5, with D possibly being TRBD1 (6 bases). V was shortened by 2 bases and J by 5 bases, with 16 bases between the two germline ends. CDR1 MNHEY and CDR2 SVGEGT come from the germline V gene. The CDR3 covers 16 residues. CDR3 in amino acids: CASSYRGRGRDQPQHF. The CDR3 DNA reads TGTGCCAGCAGTTACCGAGGCAGGGGAAGAGATCAGCCCCAGCATTTT.

A few counts support this clone. The chain carries TRBV19 and TRBJ1-2; D is undetermined. The CDR3 length is 11 residues. V lost 4 bases and J lost 8, with 8 bases in between. Germline V gives CDR1 LNHDA, CDR2 SQIVND (reference sequence). CDR3: CASSTYLGYTF. The CDR3, as DNA: TGTGCCAGTAGTACCTACCTGGGCTACACCTTC.

As DNA, the CDR3 is TGTGCCAGCAGTTTGGTGGGCGCTTATGGCTACACCTTC. The encoded protein is CASSLVGAYGYTF. The chain has TRBV28 and TRBJ1-2; D gene uncertain. There are 13 residues in the CDR3. Looked up from germline, CDR1 is MDHEN and CDR2 is SYDVKM. Trimming left V 3 bases short and J 5 bases short, with 10 bases between.

The rearrangement uses TRBV7-2 and TRBJ1-1; 9 bases are a match to TRBD1. The CDR3 is 14 residues long. J gave up 5 bases and V 6 bases, and 7 bases lay outside the gene matches. Germline loops: CDR1 SGHTA, CDR2 FQGNSA. The CDR3 reads CASSYNRGRTEAFF. The CDR3 coding sequence is TGTGCCAGCAGTTATAACAGGGGGCGAACTGAAGCTTTCTTT.

The CDR3 coding sequence is TGTGCCAGCAGTCCGTATTCGCGGGAGACCCAGTACTTC. This gives the protein CASSPYSRETQYF. The V gene is TRBV27, the J gene TRBJ2-5; D gene ambiguous. Per germline, CDR1 MNHEY and CDR2 SMNVEV (reference sequence). CDR3 length equals 13 residues. V dropped 5 bases and J dropped 5 bases, with 12 bases sitting between them.

V gene TRBV2 combines with J gene TRBJ2-2; 9 bases match TRBD2. Germline CDR1 reads SNHLY; CDR2 reads FYNNEI. Trimming removed 4 bases from V and 5 bases from J; junction bases left unmatched: 2. The CDR3 spans 14 residues. The CDR3 spells CASSVLAGTGELFF. The CDR3 nucleotides read TGTGCCAGCAGTGTTCTAGCGGGAACCGGGGAGCTGTTTTTT.

The gene calls are TRBV5-1 and TRBJ2-7; TRBD1 agrees at 8 bases. The CDR3 has 14 amino acids. Trimming at V came to 1 base and at J to 2 bases, leaving 2 bases not matched to a gene. Germline V lookup: CDR1 SGHRS, CDR2 YFSETQ. Here the CDR3 DNA reads TGCGCCAGCAGCTTGAGGACAGGGCCCTACGAGCAGTACTTC. It specifies CASSLRTGPYEQYF.